This TCR beta chain came from a study of T-cell memory formation after mild COVID-19. Study-level points and caveats: The second-wave clones peaking on day 37 were not confirmed as SARS-CoV-2-specific. Contracting clones from day 15 to 85 had balanced CD4/CD8; later expanders favoured CD4+. Among contracting clones, CD4+ were mainly CM/EM and CD8+ enriched in EMRA.

MiXCR, run by TCRdb on the 5' RACE reads, gives a single entry per CDR3 protein. The sample lists approximately 46,000 distinct CDR3 sequences, over 6.5% occurring once. This clonotype is medium-sized. Its target is not known. This CDR3 comprises 12 residues. With 3 bases clipped from V and 12 bases from J, the junction kept 6 bases outside the gene matches. This TCR was sampled from an adult who had mild COVID-19 (a few samples of this study predate the infection). Cell type and time point are not known. The material sequenced was PBMCs or a T cell subset sorted from them (not recorded which). The chain uses TRBV12-3 or TRBV12-4 and TRBJ2-3; 7 bases fit TRBD1. The CDR3, as DNA: TGTGCCAGCAGTTTCTCTGACAGGGTCCAGTATTTT. Amino acid sequence: CASSFSDRVQYF.